Reported below is one T cell receptor beta chain. CDR3 size: 13 residues. V was clipped by 6 bases and J by 7 bases; unmatched bases: 8. Germline assignment: CDR1 SGHNT and CDR2 YENEEA. This entry comes from a study of T cell changes during pregnancy in multiple sclerosis. Sequencing used immunoSEQ multiplex PCR; TCRdb keeps in-frame clones, though not all of them. The table has around 63,000 clones, 90% to 95% seen once. The rearrangement links TRBV11-3 to TRBJ1-1, with TRBD1 matching over 7 bases. This TCR was sampled from a female donor in good health, enrolled as a control in a pregnancy study. This specimen was peripheral blood, taken after pregnancy. CDR3 nucleotides: TGTGCCAGCAGTGGACAGGCCGGGGATGAAGCTTTCTTT. Its translation: CASSGQAGDEAFF.